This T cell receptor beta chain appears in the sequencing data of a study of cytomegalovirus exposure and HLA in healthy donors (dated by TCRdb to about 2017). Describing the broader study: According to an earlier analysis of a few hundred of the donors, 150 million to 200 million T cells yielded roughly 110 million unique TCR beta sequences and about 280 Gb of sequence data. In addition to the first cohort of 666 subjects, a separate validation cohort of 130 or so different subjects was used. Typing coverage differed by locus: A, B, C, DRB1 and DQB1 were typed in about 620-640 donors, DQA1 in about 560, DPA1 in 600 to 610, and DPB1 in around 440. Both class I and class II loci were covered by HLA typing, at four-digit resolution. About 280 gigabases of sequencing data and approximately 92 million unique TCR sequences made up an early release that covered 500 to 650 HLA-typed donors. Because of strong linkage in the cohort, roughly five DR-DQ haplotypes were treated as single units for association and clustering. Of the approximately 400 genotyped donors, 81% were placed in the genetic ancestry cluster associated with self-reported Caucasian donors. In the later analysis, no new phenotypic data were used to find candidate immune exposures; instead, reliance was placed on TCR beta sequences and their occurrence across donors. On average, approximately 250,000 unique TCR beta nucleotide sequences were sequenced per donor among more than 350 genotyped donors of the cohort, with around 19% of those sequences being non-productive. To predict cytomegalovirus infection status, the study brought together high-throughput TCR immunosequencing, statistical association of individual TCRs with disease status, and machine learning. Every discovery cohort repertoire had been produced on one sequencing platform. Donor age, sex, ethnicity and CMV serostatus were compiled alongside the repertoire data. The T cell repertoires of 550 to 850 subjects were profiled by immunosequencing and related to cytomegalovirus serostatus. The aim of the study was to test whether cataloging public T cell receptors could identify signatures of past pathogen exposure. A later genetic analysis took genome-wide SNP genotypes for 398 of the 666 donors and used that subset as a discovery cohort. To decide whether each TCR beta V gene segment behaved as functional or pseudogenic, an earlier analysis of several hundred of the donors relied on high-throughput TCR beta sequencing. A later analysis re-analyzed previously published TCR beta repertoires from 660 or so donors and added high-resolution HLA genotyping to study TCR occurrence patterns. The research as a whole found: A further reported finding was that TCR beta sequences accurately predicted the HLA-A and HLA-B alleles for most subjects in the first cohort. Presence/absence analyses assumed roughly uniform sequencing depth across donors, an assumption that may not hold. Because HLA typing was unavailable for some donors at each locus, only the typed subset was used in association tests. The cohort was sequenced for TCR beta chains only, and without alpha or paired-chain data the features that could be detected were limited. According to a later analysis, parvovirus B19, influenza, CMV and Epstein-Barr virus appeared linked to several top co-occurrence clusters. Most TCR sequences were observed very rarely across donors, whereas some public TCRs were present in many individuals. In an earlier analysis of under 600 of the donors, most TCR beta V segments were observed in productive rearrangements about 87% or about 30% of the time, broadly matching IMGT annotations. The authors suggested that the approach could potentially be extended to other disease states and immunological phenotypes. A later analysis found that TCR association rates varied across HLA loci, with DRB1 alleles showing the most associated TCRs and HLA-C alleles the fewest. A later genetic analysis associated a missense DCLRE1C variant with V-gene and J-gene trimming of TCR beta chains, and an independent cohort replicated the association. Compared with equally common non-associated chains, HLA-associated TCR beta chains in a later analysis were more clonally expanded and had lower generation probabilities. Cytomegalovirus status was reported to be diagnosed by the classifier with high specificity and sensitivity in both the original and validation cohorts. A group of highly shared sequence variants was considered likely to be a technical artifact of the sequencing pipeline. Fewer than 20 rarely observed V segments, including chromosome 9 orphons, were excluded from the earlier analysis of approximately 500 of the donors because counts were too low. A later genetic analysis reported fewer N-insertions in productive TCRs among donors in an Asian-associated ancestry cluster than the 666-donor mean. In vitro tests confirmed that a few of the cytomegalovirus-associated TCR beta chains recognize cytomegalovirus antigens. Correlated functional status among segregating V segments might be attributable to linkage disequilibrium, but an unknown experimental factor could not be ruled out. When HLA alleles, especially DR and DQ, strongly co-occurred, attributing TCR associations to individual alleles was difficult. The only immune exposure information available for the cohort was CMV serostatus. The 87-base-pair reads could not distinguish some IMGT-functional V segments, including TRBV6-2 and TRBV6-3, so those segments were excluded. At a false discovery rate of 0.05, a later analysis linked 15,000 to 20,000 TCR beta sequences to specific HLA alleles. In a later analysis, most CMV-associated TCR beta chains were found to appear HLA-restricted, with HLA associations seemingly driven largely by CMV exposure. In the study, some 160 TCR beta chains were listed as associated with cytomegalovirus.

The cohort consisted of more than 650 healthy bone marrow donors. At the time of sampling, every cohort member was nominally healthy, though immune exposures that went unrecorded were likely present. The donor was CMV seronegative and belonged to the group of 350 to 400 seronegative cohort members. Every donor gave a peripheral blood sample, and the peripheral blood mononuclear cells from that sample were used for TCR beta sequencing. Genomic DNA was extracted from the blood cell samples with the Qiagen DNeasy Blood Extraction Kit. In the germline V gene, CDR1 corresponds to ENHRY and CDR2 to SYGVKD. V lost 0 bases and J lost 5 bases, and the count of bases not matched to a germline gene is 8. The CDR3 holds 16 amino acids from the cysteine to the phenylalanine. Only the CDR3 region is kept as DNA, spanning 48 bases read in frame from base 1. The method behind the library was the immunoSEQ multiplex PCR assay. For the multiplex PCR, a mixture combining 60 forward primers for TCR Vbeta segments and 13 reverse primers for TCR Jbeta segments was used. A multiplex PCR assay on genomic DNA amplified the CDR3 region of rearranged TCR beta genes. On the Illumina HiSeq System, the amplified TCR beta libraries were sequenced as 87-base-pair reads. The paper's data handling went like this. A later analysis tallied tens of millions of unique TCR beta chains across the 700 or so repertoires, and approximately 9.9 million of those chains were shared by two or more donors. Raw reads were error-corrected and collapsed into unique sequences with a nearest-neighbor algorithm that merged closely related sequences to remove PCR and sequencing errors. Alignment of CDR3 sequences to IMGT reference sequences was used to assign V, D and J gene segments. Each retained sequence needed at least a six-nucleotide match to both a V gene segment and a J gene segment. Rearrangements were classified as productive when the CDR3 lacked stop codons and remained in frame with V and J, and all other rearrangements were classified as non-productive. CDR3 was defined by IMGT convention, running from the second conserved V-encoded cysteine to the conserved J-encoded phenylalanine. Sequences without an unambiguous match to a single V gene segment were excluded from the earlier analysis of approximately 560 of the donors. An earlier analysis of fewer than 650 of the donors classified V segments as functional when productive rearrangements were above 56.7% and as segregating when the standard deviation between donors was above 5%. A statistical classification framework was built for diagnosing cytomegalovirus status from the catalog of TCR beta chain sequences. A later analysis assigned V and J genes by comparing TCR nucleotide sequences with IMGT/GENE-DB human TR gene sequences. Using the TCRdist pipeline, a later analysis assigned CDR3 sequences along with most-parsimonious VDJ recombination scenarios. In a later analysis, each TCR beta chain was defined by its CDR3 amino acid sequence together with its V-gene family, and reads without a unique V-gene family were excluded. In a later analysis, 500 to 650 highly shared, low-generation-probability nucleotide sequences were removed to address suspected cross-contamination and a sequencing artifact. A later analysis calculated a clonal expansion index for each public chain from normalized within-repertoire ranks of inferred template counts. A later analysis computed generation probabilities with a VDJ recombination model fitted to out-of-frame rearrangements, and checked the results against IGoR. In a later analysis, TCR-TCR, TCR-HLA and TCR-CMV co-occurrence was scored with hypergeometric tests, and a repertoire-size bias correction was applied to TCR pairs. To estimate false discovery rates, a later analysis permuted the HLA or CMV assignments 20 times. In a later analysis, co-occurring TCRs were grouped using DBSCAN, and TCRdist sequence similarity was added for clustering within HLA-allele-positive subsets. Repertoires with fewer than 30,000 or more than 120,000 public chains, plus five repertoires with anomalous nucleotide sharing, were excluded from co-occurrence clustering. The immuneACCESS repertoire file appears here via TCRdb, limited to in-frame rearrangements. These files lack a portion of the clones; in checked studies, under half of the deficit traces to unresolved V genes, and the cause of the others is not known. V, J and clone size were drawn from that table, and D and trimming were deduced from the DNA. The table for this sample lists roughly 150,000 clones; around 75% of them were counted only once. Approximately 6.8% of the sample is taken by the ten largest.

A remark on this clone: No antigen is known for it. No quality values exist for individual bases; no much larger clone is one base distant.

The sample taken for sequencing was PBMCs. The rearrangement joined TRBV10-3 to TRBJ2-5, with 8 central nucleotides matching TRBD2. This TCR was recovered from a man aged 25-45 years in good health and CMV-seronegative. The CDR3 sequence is CAISESLAGSGETQYF. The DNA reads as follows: TGTGCCATCAGTGAGTCCCTAGCGGGTAGTGGGGAGACCCAGTACTTC.